This T cell receptor beta chain was identified in a study of circulating CD8 cells and anti-PD-1 response in melanoma (dated by TCRdb to 2018 to 2021). General notes on the study: Patients received nivolumab intravenously at 3 mg/kg every 2 weeks. Of the roughly 13 patients in the melanoma cohort, anti-PD-1 was received as first-line therapy by seven patients, and prior targeted therapy or immunotherapy had been received by six patients. Responders were defined as patients showing complete or partial responses, and non-responders as patients showing stable or progressive disease (RECIST v1.1). The TCR repertoire analysis covered around eleven melanoma patients: 7 non-responders and 4 responders. On on-treatment samples, PD-1 was detected using a biotinylated anti-human IgG4 antibody. The study at large found these results: Only baseline and M1 samples from a small cohort with few responders were used in the published TCR repertoire comparisons. Experiments were generally performed without replicates because of limited material. Diversity was greatest in the DNEG repertoire, PD-1 and DPOS had similar and higher clonality, and TIGIT repertoires had the lowest diversity. Because tumor material was not accessible, tumor reactivity was instead assessed by peptide assays on expanded sorted subsets. Both treatment-naive and previously treated patients were included in the cohort, and this mixing was noted by the authors as something that could influence results. Repertoires were found to be largely private between subsets, with under 7.5% of TRB clonotypes shared at M1, and the highest sharing was observed between DPOS and TIGIT.

By its share of the sample, this clonotype is large (0.1 to 1%). Its target antigen remains unknown. No qualities accompany the bases; no much larger clone lies one base away. This sample was sequenced with a NextSeq 500. The QIAseq Immune Repertoire RNA Library Kit, Human TCR Panel, was used to prepare TCR libraries from 15 ng of total RNA. TCR libraries were sequenced on an Illumina NextSeq with a Mid Output V2 kit, using asymmetric 261x41 paired-end reads. Every TCR library was diluted down to 4 nM, then pooled, denatured and loaded at roughly 0.93 pM. The authors processed their data as follows. Processing of the TCR FASTQ files took place in the QIAGEN GeneGlobe Data Analysis Center, and downstream analysis was done in R 3.5.2. Clonality was computed as one minus Shannon entropy normalized by the log of the number of unique productive sequences. TRA or TRB clonotypes differing in abundance between baseline and M1 were identified within each subset by Fisher exact tests at 5% FDR. Clonotypes with differential abundance were put into four groups: emerging, expanding, contracting or non-expanding/contracting. Morisita's overlap index was used to measure how much repertoires overlapped between patients. The public sequencing data were trimmed at Q25 with fastp and processed into clonotypes with MiXCR by TCRdb, which kept only in-frame beta chains. Rows are combined by CDR3 protein, so each entry shows the most common genes and DNA. TCRdb, not the original authors, processed these V and J calls. In this sample the table shows more than 550 distinct CDR3 sequences, approximately 6.5% of which occur a single time. Roughly 14% of the sample is in the top ten clones.

Using a BD FACSAria II cell sorter, four subsets defined by PD-1 and/or TIGIT were sorted from live CD3+CD8+TCRalphabeta+ cells. To characterize how relevant each subset is to anti-PD-1 therapy response, circulating CD8 T cells were sorted into four subsets based on PD-1 and TIGIT expression. For every sorted CD8 T-cell subset, sequencing covered both the TCR alpha and the TCR beta chains. Peripheral blood was collected at three points: before the first anti-PD-1 injection, after two injections and after four injections. Ficoll gradient centrifugation was used to isolate PBMCs immediately. Until use, PBMCs were stored frozen in liquid nitrogen in RPMI containing roughly 19% FCS and about 10% DMSO. Thawed PBMCs were stained with a viability dye and antibodies against CD3, CD8alpha, TCRalphabeta, PD-1 and TIGIT. Total RNA was extracted with the RNeasy Kit, and a RIN above 7 was reached by every sample.

The sequences come from CD8+ T cells from PBMCs, collected at baseline or after one month of anti-PD-1 therapy (not recorded which). The TCR sequence derives from a human donor with melanoma.

The CDR3 is CASSHRGGTDTQYF. The sequenced DNA: TGTGCCAGCAGCCATAGGGGGGGCACAGATACGCAGTATTTT. Here the chain combines TRBV3-1 and TRBJ2-3; the D match is possibly TRBD1 or TRBD2, with 6 bases aligned in each. The germline ends are 8 bases apart after V is trimmed by 3 bases and J by 1 base. CDR1 LGHDT and CDR2 YNNKEL were looked up in the germline V gene (reference sequence). The CDR3 has 14 amino acids, counting the end cysteine and phenylalanine. Only the CDR3 DNA is retained, 42 bases long and in frame from the first base.